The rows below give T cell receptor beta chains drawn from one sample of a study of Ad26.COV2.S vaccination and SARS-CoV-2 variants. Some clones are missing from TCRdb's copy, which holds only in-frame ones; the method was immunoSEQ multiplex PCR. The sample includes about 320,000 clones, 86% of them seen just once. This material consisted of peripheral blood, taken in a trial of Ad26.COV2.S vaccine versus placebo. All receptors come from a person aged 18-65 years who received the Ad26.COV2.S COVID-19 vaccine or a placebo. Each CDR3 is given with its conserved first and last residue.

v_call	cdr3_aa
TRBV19	CASSSRQGLHEQFF
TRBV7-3	CASSLLAGQETQYF
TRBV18	CASSPGSFHGYTF
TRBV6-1	CASSETGGTGELFF
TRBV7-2	CASRKRGGLRGDVDTQYF
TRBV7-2	CASGRVRRATQYF
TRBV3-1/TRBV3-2	CASSQGSPGRQINYGYTF
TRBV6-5	CASSLGVQANYGYTF
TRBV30	CAWSVQVRDYVGNQPQHF
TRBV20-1	CSALGDYEQYF
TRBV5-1	CASSLAGRDPAYEQYF
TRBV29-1	CSAQGIGTEAFF
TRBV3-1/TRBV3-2	CASSQDLTTSKPQHF